Listed below are T cell receptor beta chains from one sample, sequenced in a study of blood T cell repertoires in COVID-19. Clones were sequenced by immunoSEQ multiplex PCR, and TCRdb holds only the in-frame ones, with some missing. The repertoire includes around 310,000 clones, 90% of them detected once, and roughly 7.3% sits in the top ten. Sequencing input: peripheral blood. These receptors came from a woman in her thirties with COVID-19, enrolled during active disease. The CDR3 runs from the conserved cysteine through the conserved F or W. D genes are given only for firm matches. Clone size is given for some rows only: seen once, a few or many times, or a class if the clone is expanded.

D gene	V gene	J gene	clone size	CDR3 protein	CDR3 DNA
-	TRBV5-1	TRBJ1-5	-	CASRTTPSQPQHF	TGCGCCAGCAGAACTACACCTAGTCAGCCCCAGCATTTT
TRBD1	TRBV4-1	TRBJ2-2	-	CASSQELGQGVWLFF	TGCGCCAGCAGCCAAGAACTTGGACAGGGGGTGTGGCTGTTTTTT
TRBD2	TRBV5-1	TRBJ2-1	-	CASSSGLARGLNEQFF	TGCGCCAGCAGCTCTGGACTAGCCCGGGGTTTGAATGAGCAGTTCTTC
-	TRBV11-2	TRBJ1-1	-	CASSLVKGAMNTEAFF	TGTGCCAGCAGCTTAGTGAAGGGAGCTATGAACACTGAAGCTTTCTTT
-	TRBV5-8	TRBJ2-7	-	CASSLGGSSYEQYF	TGTGCCAGCAGCTTAGGGGGAAGCTCCTACGAGCAGTACTTC
-	TRBV4-1	TRBJ2-1	-	CASSQVWAGEQFF	TGCGCCAGCAGCCAAGTTTGGGCCGGTGAGCAGTTCTTC
-	TRBV28	TRBJ1-6	-	CASTQGGSSYNSPLHF	TGTGCCAGCACCCAAGGCGGGAGCTCCTATAATTCACCCCTCCACTTT
-	TRBV19	TRBJ1-6	once	CASKTGSSYNSPLHF	TGTGCCAGTAAGACGGGGAGCTCCTATAATTCACCCCTCCACTTT
TRBD1	TRBV5-1	TRBJ2-5	-	CASSSQGLETQYF	TGCGCCAGCAGCTCACAGGGGTTGGAGACCCAGTACTTC
-	TRBV28	TRBJ2-1	-	CASSLLDGDNEQFF	TGTGCCAGCAGTTTACTTGACGGAGACAATGAGCAGTTCTTC
-	TRBV5-4	TRBJ2-5	-	CASSLFEQAGMSVETQYF	TGTGCCAGCAGCTTGTTTGAACAGGCGGGAATGTCAGTCGAGACCCAGTACTTC
TRBD2	TRBV6-5	TRBJ2-7	few	CASSRTSGSYEQYF	TGTGCCAGCAGTCGGACTAGCGGGAGTTACGAGCAGTACTTC
-	TRBV4-2	TRBJ1-2	-	CASSQDRVSYGYTF	TGTGCCAGCAGCCAAGACAGGGTAAGCTATGGCTACACCTTC
-	TRBV19	TRBJ2-1	-	CASSIASGPYNEQFF	TGTGCCAGTAGTATAGCGAGCGGACCGTACAATGAGCAGTTCTTC
-	TRBV24-1	TRBJ1-6	-	CATRYGPSVHNSPLHF	TGTGCCACCAGATACGGACCTAGCGTACATAATTCACCCCTCCACTTT
TRBD1	TRBV7-2	TRBJ2-7	-	CASSRFRPGQGGWEQYF	TGTGCCAGCAGCCGTTTTCGTCCGGGACAGGGGGGTTGGGAGCAGTACTTC
-	TRBV30	TRBJ2-7	-	CAWREGSSYEQYF	TGTGCCTGGAGGGAGGGGAGTTCCTACGAGCAGTACTTC
TRBD1	TRBV11-2	TRBJ1-1	-	CASSLVTGGAGEAFF	TGTGCCAGCAGCTTAGTGACAGGGGGAGCCGGTGAAGCTTTCTTT
-	TRBV18	TRBJ2-7	-	CASSESQGEQYF	TGTGCCAGCTCTGAGAGCCAGGGGGAGCAGTACTTC
-	TRBV7-8	TRBJ1-2	-	CASSSGVAYGYTF	TGTGCCAGCAGCTCAGGGGTTGCCTATGGCTACACCTTC